Listed below are T cell receptor beta chains from one sample, sequenced in a study of blood T cell repertoires in COVID-19. The assay was immunoSEQ multiplex PCR, and TCRdb's table has in-frame clones only and misses some. The sample carries hundreds of thousands of clones, 75% to 95% recorded once. The source material was PBMCs or T cells enriched from blood (not recorded which). Receptors were obtained from a woman younger than 35 who had recovered from COVID-19. CDR3s leave out the opening cysteine and the closing phenylalanine or tryptophan. Fields, in order: CDR3 protein, clone size, J gene, D gene, V gene. The D gene is left open where the match is weak. Clone size appears in some rows only: once, few, many, or a class for an expanded clone.

cdr3_aa: ASSQDHTATNEKLF
clone_size: -
j_call: TRBJ1-4
d_call: -
v_call: TRBV4-1

cdr3_aa: ASTPTGQTYEQY
clone_size: -
j_call: TRBJ2-7
d_call: TRBD1
v_call: TRBV7-8

cdr3_aa: ASSEGTGNYGYT
clone_size: -
j_call: TRBJ1-2
d_call: TRBD1
v_call: TRBV7-3

cdr3_aa: ASSPRDRTYEQY
clone_size: -
j_call: TRBJ2-7
d_call: TRBD1
v_call: TRBV18

cdr3_aa: ASSLETGNQPQH
clone_size: -
j_call: TRBJ1-5
d_call: -
v_call: TRBV7-2

cdr3_aa: ASSLGQTQY
clone_size: -
j_call: TRBJ2-5
d_call: -
v_call: TRBV5-8

cdr3_aa: ASSSDRGPTYEQY
clone_size: -
j_call: TRBJ2-7
d_call: TRBD1
v_call: TRBV11-3

cdr3_aa: ASSLVAGTEAF
clone_size: -
j_call: TRBJ1-1
d_call: -
v_call: TRBV7-2

cdr3_aa: ASSIRGTGRGNTEAF
clone_size: once
j_call: TRBJ1-1
d_call: TRBD1
v_call: TRBV19

cdr3_aa: ASKAGYEAF
clone_size: few
j_call: TRBJ1-1
d_call: -
v_call: TRBV25-1

cdr3_aa: ASSQRLAGGYEQY
clone_size: once
j_call: TRBJ2-7
d_call: TRBD2
v_call: TRBV13

cdr3_aa: ASSQTGGRGPEAF
clone_size: -
j_call: TRBJ1-1
d_call: TRBD1
v_call: TRBV3-1/TRBV3-2

cdr3_aa: ASSLGFSSGEAF
clone_size: -
j_call: TRBJ1-1
d_call: -
v_call: TRBV11-3

cdr3_aa: ASRLGIHNSPLH
clone_size: -
j_call: TRBJ1-6
d_call: -
v_call: TRBV28

cdr3_aa: ASSPGQGWNTEAF
clone_size: once
j_call: TRBJ1-1
d_call: TRBD1
v_call: TRBV5-1

cdr3_aa: ASRWAQGANYGYT
clone_size: -
j_call: TRBJ1-2
d_call: TRBD1
v_call: TRBV2

cdr3_aa: ASSFPGGNQPQH
clone_size: -
j_call: TRBJ1-5
d_call: -
v_call: TRBV5-6

cdr3_aa: ATSDLRGNSYNEQF
clone_size: -
j_call: TRBJ2-1
d_call: -
v_call: TRBV24-1

cdr3_aa: ASSFSGGGQPQH
clone_size: once
j_call: TRBJ1-5
d_call: -
v_call: TRBV28

cdr3_aa: ASINDRGLGGEKSYEQY
clone_size: -
j_call: TRBJ2-7
d_call: TRBD1
v_call: TRBV23-1

cdr3_aa: ASSLAQGRDTQY
clone_size: -
j_call: TRBJ2-3
d_call: -
v_call: TRBV11-2

cdr3_aa: ASSLRLAVPSGQF
clone_size: -
j_call: TRBJ2-1
d_call: TRBD2
v_call: TRBV5-4

cdr3_aa: ASSATGPDGYT
clone_size: -
j_call: TRBJ1-2
d_call: -
v_call: TRBV7-9

cdr3_aa: ASSLYSGEKLF
clone_size: -
j_call: TRBJ1-4
d_call: -
v_call: TRBV11-3

cdr3_aa: ASSLEAGGNYGYT
clone_size: -
j_call: TRBJ1-2
d_call: TRBD1
v_call: TRBV5-1

cdr3_aa: SASMLARETDNEQF
clone_size: -
j_call: TRBJ2-1
d_call: -
v_call: TRBV20-1

cdr3_aa: SASHGKDGYT
clone_size: -
j_call: TRBJ1-2
d_call: -
v_call: TRBV20-1

cdr3_aa: ASSYPQGTH
clone_size: -
j_call: TRBJ2-7
d_call: -
v_call: TRBV6-2/TRBV6-3

cdr3_aa: ASSLDMNTEAF
clone_size: -
j_call: TRBJ1-1
d_call: -
v_call: TRBV7-9

cdr3_aa: AISEQDDYGYT
clone_size: -
j_call: TRBJ1-2
d_call: -
v_call: TRBV10-3

cdr3_aa: ASSGPQARGTEAF
clone_size: -
j_call: TRBJ1-1
d_call: -
v_call: TRBV9

cdr3_aa: ASSLEGASRYGYT
clone_size: -
j_call: TRBJ1-2
d_call: -
v_call: TRBV5-5

cdr3_aa: SVDMRVGAF
clone_size: -
j_call: TRBJ1-1
d_call: -
v_call: TRBV29-1

cdr3_aa: ASGRDRGWSQPQH
clone_size: -
j_call: TRBJ1-5
d_call: TRBD1
v_call: TRBV2

cdr3_aa: ASLWGRVDTEAF
clone_size: -
j_call: TRBJ1-1
d_call: -
v_call: TRBV6-5

cdr3_aa: ASSYWQGFKNIQY
clone_size: -
j_call: TRBJ2-4
d_call: -
v_call: TRBV6-5

cdr3_aa: ASSFQGRREKLF
clone_size: -
j_call: TRBJ1-4
d_call: -
v_call: TRBV28

cdr3_aa: ASSLRSGAWNEQF
clone_size: few
j_call: TRBJ2-1
d_call: TRBD2
v_call: TRBV7-3

cdr3_aa: ATSNDRGGYGYT
clone_size: -
j_call: TRBJ1-2
d_call: TRBD1
v_call: TRBV15

cdr3_aa: ASSLVGGASYEQY
clone_size: -
j_call: TRBJ2-7
d_call: -
v_call: TRBV7-2

cdr3_aa: ASSLAMEWESAYEQY
clone_size: once
j_call: TRBJ2-7
d_call: -
v_call: TRBV7-9

cdr3_aa: ASRAHHEQY
clone_size: -
j_call: TRBJ2-7
d_call: -
v_call: TRBV27

cdr3_aa: ASLSTGGQETQY
clone_size: -
j_call: TRBJ2-5
d_call: -
v_call: TRBV18

cdr3_aa: ASSTKQGLSFHGYT
clone_size: -
j_call: TRBJ1-2
d_call: -
v_call: TRBV27

cdr3_aa: AIRRTGTVADTIY
clone_size: -
j_call: TRBJ1-3
d_call: TRBD1
v_call: TRBV10-3

cdr3_aa: ASSNHRDLDSPLH
clone_size: -
j_call: TRBJ1-6
d_call: -
v_call: TRBV4-3

cdr3_aa: ASSYGSGGGNEQY
clone_size: -
j_call: TRBJ2-7
d_call: TRBD1
v_call: TRBV6-2/TRBV6-3

cdr3_aa: ASTYGHLSNQPQH
clone_size: -
j_call: TRBJ1-5
d_call: -
v_call: TRBV6-6

cdr3_aa: ASSLGRVLGDTQY
clone_size: once
j_call: TRBJ2-3
d_call: -
v_call: TRBV11-1

cdr3_aa: ASSLDSGGEQF
clone_size: -
j_call: TRBJ2-1
d_call: TRBD2
v_call: TRBV7-2